Described below is a single T cell receptor (beta chain) sequence and its context. The target antigen is unknown. The CDR3 sequence is 13 residues long. Trimming cost V 2 bases and J 4 bases, with 8 bases left between them. CDR1 and CDR2 from the germline V gene are SGHTA and FQGTGA. The data were obtained in a study of beta chain features in type 1 diabetes. Study-wide findings and caveats: Researchers report that Type 1 diabetes patients had moderately but significantly shorter TCRB CDR3s across all four CD4+ subsets. PCR might show a preference for shorter templates, equally across patients and controls. Whether TCRB rearrangement is influenced by HLA type went unresolved here.

The investigators reverse transcribed all of the isolated RNA, so they sequenced expressed TCRB transcripts. Only in-frame clones appear in the TCRdb table, and some are missing; sequencing was by immunoSEQ multiplex PCR. This table has a few hundred thousand clones, just over 20% appearing once. The V gene is TRBV7-3, the J gene TRBJ2-5; D may be TRBD1 (5 bases). The clonotype was recovered from a woman aged 40 to 50 with type 1 diabetes. The sample taken for sequencing was naive CD4+ T cells from blood. In DNA, the CDR3 is TGTGCCAGCAGCTTACAGGGTACAGAGACCCAGTACTTC. Translated, it gives CASSLQGTETQYF.